This entry lists 14 T cell receptor beta chains sequenced from one sample in a study of cytomegalovirus exposure and HLA in healthy donors. Libraries were prepared by immunoSEQ multiplex PCR; TCRdb keeps only in-frame clonotypes and omits some of them. This table has a few hundred thousand clones, about 92% appearing once. Sequencing used PBMCs. These receptors all stem from a woman younger than 45 in good health and CMV-seronegative.

The V and J genes are TRBV7-3 and TRBJ2-3; perhaps TRBD2 as D (5 bases). Germline V gene data show CDR1 as SGHTA and CDR2 as FQGTGA. V gave up 5 bases and J gave up 0 bases, with 12 bases separating them. There are 15 residues in the CDR3. The CDR3 protein is CASSAGLLSTDTQYF. The CDR3 DNA reads TGTGCCAGCAGCGCCGGACTGCTTAGCACAGATACGCAGTATTTT.

In its sample, this clone was seen a few times. The CDR3 DNA reads TGTGCCAGCAGCCCAGCGTCGTCCTACAATGAGCAGTTCTTC. It translates to CASSPASSYNEQFF. The J gene is TRBJ2-1, the V gene TRBV5-6; D is uncertain. Germline values: CDR1 SGHDT, CDR2 YYEEEE. The CDR3 is 14 residues long. V lost 4 bases, J lost 1 base, and 9 bases lay in between. Full variable domain (rest looked up from reference TRBV5-6 and TRBJ2-1): DAGVTQSPTHLIKTRGQQVTLRCSPKSGHDTVSWYQQALGQGPQFIFQYYEEEERQRGNFPDRFSGHQFPNYSSELNVNALLLGDSALYLCASSPASSYNEQFFGPGTRLTVL.

The gene calls are TRBV9 and TRBJ2-7; D is possibly TRBD2 (5 bases). V lost 3 bases to trimming and J lost 4 bases, with 8 bases between them. This CDR3 has 12 residues. Germline V lookup: CDR1 SGDLS, CDR2 YYNGEE. The CDR3 DNA is TGTGCCAGCAGCGCCGGGGATTACGAGCAGTACTTC. This gives the protein CASSAGDYEQYF.

The V call is TRBV28, the J call TRBJ1-2; D might be TRBD1 (6 bases). Trimming removed 5 bases from V and 4 bases from J, with 14 bases in between. From germline, CDR1 is MDHEN and CDR2 SYDVKM. The CDR3 covers 14 residues. CDR3 in amino acids: CASSGHGTTYGYTF. Here the CDR3 DNA reads TGTGCCAGCAGTGGGCACGGGACAACCTATGGCTACACCTTC.

This chain uses TRBV7-2 with TRBJ1-1; a weak D match, TRBD1 (5 bases). CDR1 SGHTA and CDR2 FQGNSA come from the germline V gene. Trimming shortened V by 1 base and J by 5 bases, and 11 bases separated the two germline ends. The CDR3 totals 14 residues. DNA of the CDR3: TGTGCCAGCAGCTTAGGGCAGGGTTGGACTGAAGCTTTCTTT. Its protein is CASSLGQGWTEAFF.

The chain uses TRBV2 and TRBJ2-4, with 9 bases lining up with TRBD2. This CDR3 is built from 18 residues. Germline V lookup: CDR1 SNHLY, CDR2 FYNNEI. The trim removed 7 bases at V and 1 base at J, leaving 14 bases unmatched. The CDR3 DNA sequence: TGTGCCAGCACCCCCAGGACTAGCGCCCGAGCGGCCAAAAACATTCAGTACTTC. As protein: CASTPRTSARAAKNIQYF.

This clone was observed once. The CDR3 spells CSVERGGYEQYF. DNA of the CDR3: TGCAGCGTTGAGAGGGGGGGTTACGAGCAGTACTTC. The genes are TRBV29-1 and TRBJ2-7; tentative D call: TRBD2 (7 bases). Germline values: CDR1 SQVTM, CDR2 ANQGSEA. The CDR3 runs to 12 residues. V was pared by 3 bases and J by 4 bases, with 10 bases between.

The chain links TRBV4-2 to TRBJ2-6, with TRBD1 as a possible D gene (6 bases). Trimming left V 0 bases short and J 0 bases short, with 15 bases between. The CDR3 runs 19 residues. In germline, CDR1 is LGHNA, CDR2 YNFKEQ. CDR3 region: CASSQENWQGISGANVLTF. In DNA, the CDR3 is TGTGCCAGCAGCCAAGAGAACTGGCAGGGGATCTCTGGGGCCAACGTCCTGACTTTC.

The chain combines TRBV10-2 with TRBJ2-3; TRBD2 matches at 10 bases. The CDR3 consists of 16 residues. V dropped 4 bases and J dropped 6; count of bases not matched to a gene: 10. Per the germline V gene, CDR1 is WSHSY and CDR2 is SAAADI. For the CDR3, the DNA is TGCGCCAGCAGTGGGCTAGCGGGAGTAGGAGGGGATACGCAGTATTTT. Amino acid sequence: CASSGLAGVGGDTQYF.

The count of this clone is one. The chain employs TRBV27 and TRBJ2-7, with unresolved D. The germline V and J ends were trimmed by 3 bases and 0 bases, with 9 bases remaining between them. In germline, CDR1 is MNHEY, CDR2 SMNVEV (reference sequence). The CDR3 extends over 14 amino acids. The CDR3, as DNA: TGTGCCAGCAGTTTTACGGGTAGCTCCTACGAGCAGTACTTC. This gives the protein CASSFTGSSYEQYF.

This chain joins TRBV30 and TRBJ2-7, with 11 bases identical to TRBD2. The germline gives CDR1 GTSNPN, CDR2 SVGIG (reference sequence). V was pared by 0 bases and J by 4 bases, with 2 bases of the junction left unmatched. This CDR3 region has 14 residues. The CDR3 sequence is CAWSVTSGSYEQYF. In DNA, the CDR3 is TGTGCCTGGAGTGTCACTAGCGGGAGTTACGAGCAGTACTTC.

The chain combines TRBV7-9 with TRBJ2-2, with 8 bases matching TRBD1. V lost 5 bases, J lost 7 bases, and 9 bases stayed unmatched. Germline CDR1 is SEHNR and CDR2 is FQNEAQ (reference sequence). The CDR3 is made up of 15 amino acids. CDR3: CASSPAPQGVGELFF. The CDR3, as DNA: TGTGCCAGCAGCCCCGCCCCACAGGGGGTCGGGGAGCTGTTTTTT.

This rearrangement joins TRBV6-1 to TRBJ2-1, with 7 bases that match TRBD1. Germline V gives CDR1 MNHNS, CDR2 SASEGT. Germline trimming cut 4 bases from V and 1 base from J; bases unmatched to any gene: 16. CDR3 length: 19 residues. The CDR3 sequence is CASSGRDSQGVGSYNEQFF. CDR3 sequence (DNA): TGTGCCAGCAGTGGCCGGGACAGTCAGGGGGTTGGGTCCTACAATGAGCAGTTCTTC.

The genes are TRBV4-2 and TRBJ1-1; D ambiguous. This CDR3 contains 13 residues. The V end lost 0 bases, the J end lost 10 bases, and 12 bases lay between the germline ends. Germline lookup yields CDR1 LGHNA and CDR2 YNFKEQ. CDR3 sequence: CASSQDWGGRAFF. Written as DNA, the CDR3 is TGTGCCAGCAGCCAAGATTGGGGAGGGAGAGCTTTCTTT.